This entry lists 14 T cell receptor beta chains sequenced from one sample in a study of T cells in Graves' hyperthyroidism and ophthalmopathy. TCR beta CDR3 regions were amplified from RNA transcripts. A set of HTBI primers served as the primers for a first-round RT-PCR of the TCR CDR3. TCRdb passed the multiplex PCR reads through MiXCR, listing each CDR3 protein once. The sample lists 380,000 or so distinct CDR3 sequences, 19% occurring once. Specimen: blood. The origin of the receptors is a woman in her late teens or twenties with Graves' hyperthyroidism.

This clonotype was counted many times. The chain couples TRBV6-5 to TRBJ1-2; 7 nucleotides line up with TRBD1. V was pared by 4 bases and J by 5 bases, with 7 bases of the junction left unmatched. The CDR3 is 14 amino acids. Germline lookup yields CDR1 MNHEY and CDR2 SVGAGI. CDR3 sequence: CASSFLTGEYGYTF. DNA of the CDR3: TGTGCCAGCAGTTTCCTCACAGGGGAGTATGGCTACACCTTC.

The CDR3 DNA is TGTGCCAGCAGTCTCCTCAGGGTGGATAATTCACCCCTCCACTTT. Residues: CASSLLRVDNSPLHF. This chain connects TRBV2 to TRBJ1-6; weak D call: TRBD1 (5 bases). The CDR3 has 15 residues. With 5 bases removed from V and 5 bases from J, the gap between germline ends came to 13 bases. Germline loops: CDR1 SNHLY, CDR2 FYNNEI. The full variable domain, rest sourced from reference TRBV2 and TRBJ1-6, is EPEVTQTPSHQVTQMGQEVILRCVPISNHLYFYWYRQILGQKVEFLVSFYNNEISEKSEIFDDQFSVERPDGSNFTLKIRSTKLEDSAMYFCASSLLRVDNSPLHFGNGTRLTVT.

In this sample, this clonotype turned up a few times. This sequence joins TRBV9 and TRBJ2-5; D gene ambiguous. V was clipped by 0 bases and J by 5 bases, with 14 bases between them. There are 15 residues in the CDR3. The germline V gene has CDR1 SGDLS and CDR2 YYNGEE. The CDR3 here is CASSVATAHGETQYF. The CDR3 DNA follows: TGTGCCAGCAGCGTAGCTACAGCCCATGGGGAGACCCAGTACTTC.

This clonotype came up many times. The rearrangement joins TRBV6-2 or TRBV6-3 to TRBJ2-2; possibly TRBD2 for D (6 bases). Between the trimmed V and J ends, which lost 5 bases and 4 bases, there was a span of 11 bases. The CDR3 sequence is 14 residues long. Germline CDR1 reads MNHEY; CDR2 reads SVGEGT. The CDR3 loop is CASSAYGSTGELFF. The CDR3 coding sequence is TGTGCCAGCAGTGCTTACGGGAGCACCGGGGAGCTGTTTTTT.

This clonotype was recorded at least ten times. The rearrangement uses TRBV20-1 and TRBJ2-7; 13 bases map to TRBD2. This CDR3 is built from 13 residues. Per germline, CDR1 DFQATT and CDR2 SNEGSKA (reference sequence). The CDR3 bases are TGCAGCGTTACTAGCGGGGGGGTGGACGAGCAGTACTTC. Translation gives CSVTSGGVDEQYF.

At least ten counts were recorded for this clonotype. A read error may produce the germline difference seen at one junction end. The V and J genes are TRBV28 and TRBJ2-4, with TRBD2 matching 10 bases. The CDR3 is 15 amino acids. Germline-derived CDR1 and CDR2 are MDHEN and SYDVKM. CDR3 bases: TGTGCCAGCTACCCTAGCGGGGGAACCAAAAACATTAAGTACTTC. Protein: CASYPSGGTKNIKYF.

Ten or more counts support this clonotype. CDR3 DNA: TGTGCCAGCAGTGAGGGGTTCGGGGAGCTGTTTTTT. This translates into CASSEGFGELFF. This chain joins TRBV6-1 and TRBJ2-2; unclear D gene. Germline V gene lookup returns CDR1 MNHNS and CDR2 SASEGT. The CDR3 sequence is 12 residues long. Trimming shortened V by 3 bases and J by 7 bases, and 6 bases separated the two germline ends.

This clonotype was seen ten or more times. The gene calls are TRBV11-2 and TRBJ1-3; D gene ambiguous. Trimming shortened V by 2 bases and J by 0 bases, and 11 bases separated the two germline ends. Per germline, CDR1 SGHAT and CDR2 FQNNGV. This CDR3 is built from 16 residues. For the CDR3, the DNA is TGTGCCAGCAGCTTATGGGGTCGTAGCTCTGGAAACACCATATATTTT. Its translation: CASSLWGRSSGNTIYF.

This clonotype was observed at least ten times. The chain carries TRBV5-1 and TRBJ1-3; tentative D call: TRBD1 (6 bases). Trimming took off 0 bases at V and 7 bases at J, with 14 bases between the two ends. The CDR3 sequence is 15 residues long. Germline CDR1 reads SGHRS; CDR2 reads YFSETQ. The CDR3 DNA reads TGCGCCAGCAGCTTGGGGACAGTTGCCGTGAACACCATATATTTT. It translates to CASSLGTVAVNTIYF.

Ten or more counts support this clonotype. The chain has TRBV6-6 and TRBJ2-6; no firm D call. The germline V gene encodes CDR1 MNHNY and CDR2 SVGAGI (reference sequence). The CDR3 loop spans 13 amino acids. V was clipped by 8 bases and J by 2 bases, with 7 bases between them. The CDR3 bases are TGTGCCAGCGAGTTGACTGGGGCCAACGTCCTGACTTTC. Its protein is CASELTGANVLTF.

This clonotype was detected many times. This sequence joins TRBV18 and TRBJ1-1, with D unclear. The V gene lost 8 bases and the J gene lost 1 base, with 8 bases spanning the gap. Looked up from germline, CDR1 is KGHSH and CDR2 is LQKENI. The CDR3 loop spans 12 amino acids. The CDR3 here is CASSQANTEAFF. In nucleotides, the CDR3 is TGTGCCAGCAGCCAAGCGAACACTGAAGCTTTCTTT.

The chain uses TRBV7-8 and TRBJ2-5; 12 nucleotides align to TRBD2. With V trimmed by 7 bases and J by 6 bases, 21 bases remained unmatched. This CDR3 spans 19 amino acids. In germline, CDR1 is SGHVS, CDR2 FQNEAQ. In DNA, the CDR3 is TGTGCCAGCACGCCTCATCCCGGACTAGCGGGGTGGAGTCGAAAGACCCAGTACTTC. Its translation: CASTPHPGLAGWSRKTQYF.

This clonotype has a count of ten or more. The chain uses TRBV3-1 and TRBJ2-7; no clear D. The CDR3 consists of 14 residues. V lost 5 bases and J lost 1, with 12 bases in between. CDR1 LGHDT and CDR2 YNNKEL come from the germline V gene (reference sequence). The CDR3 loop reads CASSSTDASYEQYF. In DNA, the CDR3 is TGTGCCAGCAGCTCCACCGACGCGTCCTACGAGCAGTACTTC.

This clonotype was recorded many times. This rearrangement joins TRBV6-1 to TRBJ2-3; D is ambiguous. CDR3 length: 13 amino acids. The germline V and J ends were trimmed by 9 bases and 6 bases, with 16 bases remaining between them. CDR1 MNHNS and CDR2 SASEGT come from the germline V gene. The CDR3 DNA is TGTGCCAGTTCCGACCTATCTAGGGATACGCAGTATTTT. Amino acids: CASSDLSRDTQYF.